What follows are 2 T cell receptor beta chains derived from one specimen sequenced in a study of siplizumab effects on memory and regulatory T cells. The table came from immunoSEQ multiplex PCR; TCRdb's copy has only in-frame clones and leaves some out. The table lists some 100,000 clones, about 94% of them singletons. Material for sequencing was non-Treg CD4+ T cells sorted from blood. Every receptor here comes from a human donor in good health.

This clone occurred once. Here the CDR3 DNA reads TGTGCCACCAGCAGAGTAGCCGGGACAGGGAATCCATATGGCTACACCTTC. Translating gives CATSRVAGTGNPYGYTF. The chain couples TRBV15 to TRBJ1-2, with 9 bases matching TRBD1. The germline V gene encodes CDR1 LNHNV and CDR2 YYDKDF (reference sequence). This CDR3 has 17 residues. The V gene end was trimmed by 1 base and the J gene end by 5 bases; junction bases not matched to a gene: 11. The variable domain in full, with the rest retrieved from reference TRBV15 and TRBJ1-2, is DAMVIQNPRYQVTQFGKPVTLSCSQTLNHNVMYWYQQKSSQAPKLLFHYYDKDFNNEADTPDNFQSRRPNTSFCFLDIRSPGLGDTAMYLCATSRVAGTGNPYGYTFGSGTRLTVV.

CDR3 sequence reads: CASSQERPLPNYEQYF. CDR3 DNA sequence: TGTGCCAGCAGCCAAGAAAGGCCACTCCCGAACTACGAGCAGTACTTC. This chain joins TRBV14 and TRBJ2-7, with no clear D. This CDR3 region has 16 residues. The V end lost 0 bases, the J end lost 3 bases, and 15 bases lay between the germline ends. The germline V gene encodes CDR1 SGHDN and CDR2 FVKESK.